The 29 T cell receptor beta chains presented below share a single source sample, sequenced in a study of post-analysis software for immune sequencing data. Study-wide points: TRBV5-6, TRBV5-1 and TRBV20-1 belonged to a set of about 5 TRBV segments that were more frequent in patients than controls.

Every TCR beta cDNA library bore unique molecular identifiers. TCRdb re-called the PCR reads through MiXCR, storing one row per CDR3 protein. The sample shows approximately 400,000 distinct CDR3 sequences, approximately 33% of them seen only once. No antigen has been assigned to these receptors. The source material was blood. All receptors derive from a girl aged 5 to 17 with multiple sclerosis.

This rearrangement joins TRBV20-1 to TRBJ2-5, with 9 positions matching TRBD2. Germline trimming cut 3 bases from V and 2 bases from J; bases unmatched to any gene: 4. CDR3 length: 14 residues. Germline CDR1 DFQATT, CDR2 SNEGSKA (reference sequence). This CDR3 is CSARRRGGQETQYF. The CDR3 nucleotides are TGCAGTGCTAGGAGGCGGGGGGGTCAAGAGACCCAGTACTTC.

The chain combines TRBV5-1 with TRBJ2-1; TRBD2 might be the D (7 bases). The CDR3 totals 15 residues. The germline V and J ends were trimmed by 4 bases and 7 bases, with 18 bases remaining between them. Per the germline V gene, CDR1 is SGHRS and CDR2 is YFSETQ. CDR3 sequence (DNA): TGCGCCAGCAGCAAGGGGGGGGTCAGTTTGAATGAGCAGTTCTTC. Encoded protein: CASSKGGVSLNEQFF.

This clonotype was recorded a few times. The chain joins TRBV6-1 to TRBJ1-5; D not certain. V was clipped by 5 bases and J by 0 bases, with 11 bases between them. This CDR3 comprises 15 residues. CDR1 and CDR2 (germline): MNHNS, SASEGT. CDR3 DNA: TGTGCCAGCAGTAGAAATAATCTTAGCAATCAGCCCCAGCATTTT. This sequence encodes CASSRNNLSNQPQHF.

A few counts support this clonotype. The V gene is TRBV5-5, the J gene TRBJ2-5; D not resolved. Deletions cut 3 bases from V and 2 bases from J, with 14 bases between. CDR3 length: 15 amino acids. Germline CDR1 is SGHKS and CDR2 is YYEKEE (reference sequence). CDR3 sequence: CASSSQVRLQETQYF. CDR3 sequence (DNA): TGTGCCAGCAGCTCCCAAGTCCGGCTTCAAGAGACCCAGTACTTC.

V usage is TRBV5-1 and J usage is TRBJ1-1; D not resolved. Looked up from germline, CDR1 is SGHRS and CDR2 is YFSETQ. The CDR3 is 14 amino acids. V lost 2 bases and J lost 2, with 10 bases in between. The CDR3 spells CASSLPQLNTEAFF. The CDR3 nucleotides read TGCGCCAGCAGCTTACCCCAGCTTAACACTGAAGCTTTCTTT.

The chain uses TRBV10-3 and TRBJ2-2; the match to TRBD1 covers 8 bases. Germline lookup yields CDR1 ENHRY and CDR2 SYGVKD. J gave up 7 bases and V 5 bases, and 6 bases lay outside the gene matches. This CDR3 comprises 14 residues. The CDR3: CAISPQGESGELFF. Written as DNA, the CDR3 is TGTGCCATCAGTCCACAGGGGGAAAGCGGGGAGCTGTTTTTT.

The DNA of the CDR3 is TGCAGTGCTAGAGACGAGGGGGCGGCCTACTCCTACAATGAGCAGTTCTTC. Amino acids: CSARDEGAAYSYNEQFF. The V and J genes are TRBV20-1 and TRBJ2-1; 7 bases are shared with TRBD1. Germline V CDR1 and CDR2: DFQATT, SNEGSKA (reference sequence). This CDR3 contains 17 residues. V dropped 0 bases and J dropped 0; count of bases not matched to a gene: 8.

This clonotype was observed a few times. The chain recombines TRBV29-1 with TRBJ2-3, with D possibly TRBD1 on 6 matching bases. Trimming shortened V by 0 bases and J by 6 bases, and 13 bases separated the two germline ends. The CDR3 totals 14 residues. Germline V CDR1 and CDR2: SQVTM, ANQGSEA. CDR3 protein: CSVEDLGTSDTQYF. CDR3 DNA sequence: TGCAGCGTTGAAGATCTCGGGACATCCGATACGCAGTATTTT.

This clonotype has more than one count but fewer than ten. The chain combines TRBV7-9 with TRBJ2-4; D is tentatively TRBD1 or TRBD2 (6 bases each). Germline-derived CDR1 and CDR2 are SEHNR and FQNEAQ (reference sequence). This CDR3 comprises 13 residues. V dropped 7 bases and J dropped 8 bases, with 15 bases sitting between them. CDR3 nucleotide sequence: TGTGCCAGCACCCGGGGGCAAGGGGACATTCAGTACTTC. Its protein product is CASTRGQGDIQYF.

This clonotype has a handful of counts. The chain is built from TRBV7-2 and TRBJ2-7; 9 bases match TRBD2. Germline V CDR1 and CDR2: SGHTA, FQGNSA. V lost 5 bases and J lost 4; bases outside the gene matches: 6. The CDR3 runs to 14 residues. As DNA, the CDR3 is TGTGCCAGCAGCCAGCCGACTAGCGGTTACGAGCAGTACTTC. Protein product: CASSQPTSGYEQYF.

The chain employs TRBV29-1 and TRBJ1-6; TRBD1 agrees at 8 bases. Germline CDR1 and CDR2: SQVTM and ANQGSEA. The length of the CDR3 is 14 residues. The junction had 6 bases not matched to a gene; V was cut back by 6 bases and J by 5 bases. The CDR3 sequence: CSVGTGLDNSPLHF. The CDR3 DNA reads TGCAGCGTGGGGACAGGCCTCGATAATTCACCCCTCCACTTT.

The rearrangement links TRBV9 to TRBJ2-7, with D perhaps TRBD1 (6 bases). The CDR3 covers 13 residues. Germline CDR1 and CDR2: SGDLS and YYNGEE. V lost 3 bases and J 7 bases, leaving 14 bases between the germline ends. The DNA for the CDR3 is TGTGCCAGCAGCGCCCAGGGGAGAGGGGAGCAGTACTTC. Encoded protein: CASSAQGRGEQYF.

This clonotype has only a few counts. The genes are TRBV6-2 or TRBV6-3 and TRBJ1-5, with D possibly being TRBD1 (6 bases). CDR1 and CDR2 (germline): MNHEY, SVGEGT. Trimming removed 5 bases from V and 0 bases from J, with 11 bases in between. The CDR3 covers 15 residues. This CDR3 is CASSHGTLSNQPQHF. CDR3 DNA sequence: TGTGCCAGCAGTCACGGGACACTTAGCAATCAGCCCCAGCATTTT.

The rearrangement uses TRBV3-1 and TRBJ1-1; 9 nucleotides agree with TRBD1. CDR1 LGHDT and CDR2 YNNKEL come from the germline V gene (reference sequence). The CDR3 is 15 residues long. V was pared by 4 bases and J by 4 bases, with 7 bases of the junction left unmatched. For the CDR3, the DNA is TGTGCCAGCAGCCGGGAACAGGGGGCGAGCACTGAAGCTTTCTTT. It yields the protein CASSREQGASTEAFF.

This clonotype has only a few counts. This chain uses TRBV7-9 with TRBJ2-6; D is undetermined. Trimming pared 3 bases from V and 3 bases from J, leaving 15 bases between. Germline values: CDR1 SEHNR, CDR2 FQNEAQ (reference sequence). The CDR3 sequence is 17 residues long. CDR3 loop: CASSFSEVVFGANVLTF. Here the CDR3 DNA reads TGTGCCAGCAGCTTTTCCGAAGTGGTATTTGGGGCCAACGTCCTGACTTTC.

The CDR3 bases are TGCGCCAGCAGCCAAGAGTTCGGGTACAGTCAGCCCCAGCATTTT. This gives the protein CASSQEFGYSQPQHF. This chain connects TRBV4-3 to TRBJ1-5; no definite D call. Trimming left V 0 bases short and J 6 bases short, with 12 bases between. The CDR3 is 15 amino acids. Per the germline V gene, CDR1 is LGHNA and CDR2 is YSLEER.

The chain employs TRBV6-2 or TRBV6-3 and TRBJ2-1; D gene uncertain. Germline CDR1 reads MNHEY; CDR2 reads SVGEGT. V lost 2 bases to trimming and J lost 6 bases, with 8 bases between them. The CDR3 length is 13 residues. CDR3 DNA sequence: TGTGCCAGCAGTTACCTCCCGAGCAATGAGCAGTTCTTC. Its translation is CASSYLPSNEQFF.

The gene calls are TRBV7-2 and TRBJ2-7; no firm D call. This CDR3 region has 13 residues. Trimming left V 3 bases short and J 2 bases short, with 8 bases between. The germline gives CDR1 SGHTA, CDR2 FQGNSA. The CDR3: CASSFQTPYEQYF. In DNA form, the CDR3 reads TGTGCCAGCAGCTTTCAGACCCCCTACGAGCAGTACTTC.

V gene TRBV12-3 or TRBV12-4 combines with J gene TRBJ1-5, with D perhaps matching TRBD1 (5 bases). This CDR3 has 16 amino acids. V lost 7 bases to trimming and J lost 0 bases, with 16 bases between them. The CDR3 reads CASNDHGTFSNQPQHF. The CDR3 DNA reads as TGTGCCAGCAACGATCACGGGACGTTTAGCAATCAGCCCCAGCATTTT.

This clonotype was seen a handful of times. CDR3 amino acids: CASSDSPGGYEQYF. CDR3 in DNA: TGTGCCAGCAGTGACTCACCAGGGGGGTACGAGCAGTACTTC. The chain combines TRBV6-4 with TRBJ2-7, with a possible D match to TRBD1 (7 bases). The CDR3 contains 14 residues. The V gene lost 0 bases and the J gene lost 4 bases, with 10 bases spanning the gap. The germline CDR1 and CDR2 sequences are MRHNA and SNTAGT.

The genes are TRBV2 and TRBJ2-5; D remains ambiguous. Gene TRBJ2-7 matches the end of the DNA better, so the J call may be wrong. This CDR3 has 13 amino acids. The germline V gene encodes CDR1 SNHLY and CDR2 FYNNEI. The CDR3 sequence: CASSYTVIYEQYF. CDR3 sequence (DNA): TGTGCCAGCAGTTATACAGTAATCTACGAGCAGTACTTC.

This clonotype was counted between two and nine times. The V gene is TRBV7-3, the J gene TRBJ2-1; perhaps TRBD1 as D (6 bases). Germline V gene sequence: CDR1 SGHTA, CDR2 FQGTGA. The CDR3 runs to 15 residues. V was pared by 4 bases and J by 4 bases, with 14 bases between. The CDR3 protein is CASSSGQLDYNEQFF. In nucleotides, the CDR3 is TGTGCCAGCAGCTCCGGACAGTTAGATTACAATGAGCAGTTCTTC.

This clonotype has just a few counts. The genes are TRBV4-3 and TRBJ1-2; no definite D call. V was pared by 8 bases and J by 0 bases, with 10 bases between. CDR1 LGHNA and CDR2 YSLEER come from the germline V gene. The CDR3 is 13 residues long. CDR3 residues: CASARTANYGYTF. CDR3 bases: TGCGCCAGCGCCAGAACCGCTAACTATGGCTACACCTTC.

This clonotype was counted between two and nine times. This chain links TRBV15 with TRBJ1-4, with D unclear. Germline V gives CDR1 LNHNV, CDR2 YYDKDF (reference sequence). The CDR3 is 15 residues long. V was cut by 4 bases and J by 3 bases, with 12 bases left in between. CDR3 in DNA: TGTGCCACCAGCATAACTCCTTTCCCTAATGAAAAACTGTTTTTT. This translates into CATSITPFPNEKLFF.

This chain joins TRBV7-2 and TRBJ2-1, with D perhaps being TRBD1 or TRBD2 (6 bases each). The CDR3 spans 15 residues. V lost 1 base and J lost 3, with 10 bases in between. Germline V gene data show CDR1 as SGHTA and CDR2 as FQGNSA. The CDR3 reads CASSLDRGRYNEQFF. The DNA for the CDR3 is TGTGCCAGCAGCTTAGACCGGGGGCGCTACAATGAGCAGTTCTTC.

The chain uses TRBV12-3 or TRBV12-4 and TRBJ1-1; TRBD1 matches 7 bases. The CDR3 consists of 15 residues. Trimming took 8 bases from V and 4 from J; bases not matched to a gene: 13. The CDR3, as DNA: TGTGCCAGCGGGGCGGGCTACAGGGGTGGCACTGAAGCTTTCTTT. Translating it yields CASGAGYRGGTEAFF.

This clonotype showed up just a few times. The chain combines TRBV24-1 with TRBJ2-3; D possibly corresponds to TRBD1 (7 bases). The germline V and J ends were trimmed by 3 bases and 0 bases, with 15 bases remaining between them. This CDR3 contains 17 residues. Per the germline V gene, CDR1 is KGHDR and CDR2 is SFDVKD. The CDR3 loop is CATSDSAGGGSTDTQYF. Here the CDR3 DNA reads TGTGCCACCAGTGATAGTGCAGGGGGAGGTAGCACAGATACGCAGTATTTT.

The V call is TRBV7-2, the J call TRBJ1-5, with 8 bases identical to TRBD1. J lost 3 bases, V lost 0 bases, and 1 base had no gene match. Looked up from germline, CDR1 is SGHTA and CDR2 is FQGNSA. The CDR3 totals 15 residues. The CDR3, as DNA: TGTGCCAGCAGCTTAGCCCAGGGGGCCAATCAGCCCCAGCATTTT. Encoded protein: CASSLAQGANQPQHF. Drawing the rest from reference TRBV7-2 and TRBJ1-5, the complete variable domain is GAGVSQSPSNKVTEKGKDVELRCDPISGHTALYWYRQSLGQGLEFLIYFQGNSAPDKSGLPSDRFSAERTGGSVSTLTIQRTQQEDSAVYLCASSLAQGANQPQHFGDGTRLSIL.

In this sample, this clonotype turned up a few times. The V gene is TRBV4-3, the J gene TRBJ1-2; possible D gene TRBD1, 6 bases. Trimming shortened V by 5 bases and J by 7 bases, and 29 bases separated the two germline ends. The germline CDR1 and CDR2 sequences are LGHNA and YSLEER. The CDR3 has 18 amino acids. CDR3 bases: TGCGCCAGCAGCACAGGGAGGGTCAGGGGCTACCTTGGGTCTGGCTACACCTTC. This gives the protein CASSTGRVRGYLGSGYTF.